This T cell receptor (beta chain) was observed in a study of molecular identifiers for immune sequencing clone quantification. The CDR3 sequence is 15 residues long. From germline, CDR1 is SGDLS and CDR2 YYNGEE. Trimming removed 2 bases from V and 0 bases from J; junction bases left unmatched: 2. This clonotype has only a few counts. MiXCR, run by TCRdb on the PCR reads, gives a single entry per CDR3 protein. The data contain under 85,000 distinct CDR3 sequences, around 17% of them singletons. Sequenced: naive CD8+ T cells from blood, with Jurkat cell RNA spiked in. As for subset: FACS-sorted CD8+CD4-CCR7+CD45RA+ naive T cells. The chain joins TRBV9 to TRBJ2-1; 7 bases are a match to TRBD1. The clonotype comes from a human donor in good health. Some libraries in this study had Jurkat cell RNA spiked in. CDR3 nucleotide sequence: TGTGCCAGCAGCGTCCGGGACAGCTCCTACAATGAGCAGTTCTTC. It is translated as CASSVRDSSYNEQFF. The whole variable domain, remainder taken from reference TRBV9 and TRBJ2-1, is DSGVTQTPKHLITATGQRVTLRCSPRSGDLSVYWYQQSLDQGLQFLIQYYNGEERAKGNILERFSAQQFPDLHSELNLSSLELGDSALYFCASSVRDSSYNEQFFGPGTRLTVL.